This passage covers 8 T cell receptor beta chains from one sample sequenced in a study of T cell clones after liver transplantation. Profiling relied on immunoSEQ multiplex PCR, and the TCRdb table lists in-frame clones only, not all of them. The table records over 45,000 clones, approximately 71% of them present only once. The specimen was CD4+ T cells from blood, collected approximately 52 months after liver transplant. These TCRs come from a human patient who received a liver transplant. The graft donor may have given rise to some T cells.

This rearrangement joins TRBV10-3 to TRBJ2-3; D is undetermined. This CDR3 region has 14 residues. The germline gives CDR1 ENHRY, CDR2 SYGVKD. Trimming stripped 5 bases from V and 0 bases from J, with 9 bases between. The CDR3 region has the DNA TGTGCCATCAGTACGGCTAAAAGCACAGATACGCAGTATTTT. Translation: CAISTAKSTDTQYF.

This clone appeared a few times. The chain uses TRBV28 and TRBJ2-7; the match to TRBD1 covers 10 bases. Germline V gene data show CDR1 as MDHEN and CDR2 as SYDVKM. The CDR3 length is 15 residues. The V segment lost 6 bases and the J segment 2 bases; nucleotides outside the gene matches: 7. The CDR3 DNA reads as TGTGCCAGCAGAGTGGACAGGGGGATGACCTACGAGCAGTACTTC. Translation gives CASRVDRGMTYEQYF.

The CDR3: CASRPTGGGYNEQFF. CDR3 DNA: TGTGCCAGCAGACCGACAGGGGGCGGGTACAATGAGCAGTTCTTC. The rearrangement uses TRBV27 and TRBJ2-1; 10 bases fit TRBD1. Germline CDR1 reads MNHEY; CDR2 reads SMNVEV (reference sequence). J gave up 4 bases and V 6 bases, and 6 bases lay outside the gene matches. CDR3 length equals 15 residues.

The rearrangement joins TRBV5-4 to TRBJ1-3, with TRBD1 matching over 9 bases. V shed 7 bases and J 7 bases; nucleotides not matched to a gene: 21. Germline V gives CDR1 SGHNT, CDR2 YYREEE (reference sequence). This CDR3 has 18 residues. DNA of the CDR3: TGTGCCAGCGGAACTGAACCCCCGGGACAGGGAAGATCGAACACCATATATTTT. Protein product: CASGTEPPGQGRSNTIYF.

This sequence joins TRBV5-6 and TRBJ2-3, with a weak D call TRBD1 (5 bases). Trimming removed 1 base at V and 4 bases at J, with 10 bases between. Germline loops: CDR1 SGHDT, CDR2 YYEEEE. CDR3 length: 14 residues. The CDR3 nucleotides read TGTGCCAGCAGCTTGCTAGGGGATGCAGATACGCAGTATTTT. It translates to CASSLLGDADTQYF.

The chain links TRBV15 to TRBJ2-3; 9 bases match TRBD2. CDR3 length: 18 residues. Germline values: CDR1 LNHNV, CDR2 YYDKDF (reference sequence). With 1 base clipped from V and 7 bases from J, the junction kept 15 bases outside the gene matches. CDR3 DNA: TGTGCCACCAGCAGAGGCCCTCCGACTAGCGGAGCCGGGAATACGCAGTATTTT. Translating it yields CATSRGPPTSGAGNTQYF.

The CDR3 loop reads CASSVNGQTMLGTNEKLFF. The DNA for the CDR3 is TGTGCCAGCAGTGTTAACGGACAGACGATGTTGGGAACTAATGAAAAACTGTTTTTT. J is TRBJ1-4 and V is TRBV2; tentatively, D is TRBD1 (6 bases). Trimming removed 4 bases from V and 1 base from J, with 22 bases in between. The germline gives CDR1 SNHLY, CDR2 FYNNEI. CDR3 length: 19 amino acids.

The chain is built from TRBV13 and TRBJ1-1, with 7 bases lining up with TRBD1. Germline trimming cut 1 base from V and 4 bases from J; bases unmatched to any gene: 3. The CDR3 runs to 14 residues. The germline V gene has CDR1 PRHDT and CDR2 FYEKMQ (reference sequence). CDR3 sequence: CASSLDRGITEAFF. As DNA, the CDR3 is TGTGCCAGCAGCTTAGACAGGGGAATCACTGAAGCTTTCTTT.